These 14 T cell receptor beta chains were sequenced from one sample in a study of blood T cell repertoires in COVID-19. The protocol was immunoSEQ multiplex PCR, while the TCRdb copy is restricted to in-frame clones and leaves out a portion. Among about 270,000 clones listed, under 90% were seen once. The specimen was peripheral blood. Source of these receptors: a woman in her sixties or seventies with active or convalescent COVID-19.

CDR3 in amino acids: CASSPGQGRGTYGYTF. In DNA, the CDR3 is TGCGCCAGCAGCCCGGGACAGGGCCGGGGCACCTATGGCTACACCTTC. The chain recombines TRBV5-1 with TRBJ1-2, with 9 bases identical to TRBD1. The germline V gene has CDR1 SGHRS and CDR2 YFSETQ. The CDR3 loop spans 16 amino acids. Trimming took 4 bases from V and 4 from J; bases not matched to a gene: 11.

This clone was seen only once. The chain carries TRBV27 and TRBJ2-7; no clear D. Trimming stripped 2 bases from V and 2 bases from J, with 13 bases between. Germline CDR1 MNHEY, CDR2 SMNVEV (reference sequence). CDR3 length: 15 residues. Here the CDR3 DNA reads TGTGCCAGCAGTTTAAACCCCGCCCGAGCCTACGAGCAGTACTTC. Translation: CASSLNPARAYEQYF.

The gene calls are TRBV6-1 and TRBJ1-3, with 7 nucleotides matching TRBD1. Unmatched junction bases numbered 15, after V lost 7 bases and J lost 0 bases. Germline V gene sequence: CDR1 MNHNS, CDR2 SASEGT. The CDR3 consists of 18 residues. In nucleotides, the CDR3 is TGTGCCAGCAATGACAGGGCGGGATTGGTGCGCTCTGGAAACACCATATATTTT. Residues: CASNDRAGLVRSGNTIYF.

The CDR3 region is CASTQRSSTTEAFF. For the CDR3, the DNA is TGTGCCAGCACACAGCGGTCCTCGACCACTGAAGCTTTCTTT. V gene TRBV6-5 combines with J gene TRBJ1-1; the D is unclear. The CDR3 runs to 14 residues. The germline V gene has CDR1 MNHEY and CDR2 SVGAGI. Trimming left V 7 bases short and J 4 bases short, with 16 bases between.

This chain uses TRBV20-1 with TRBJ2-3; 8 bases match TRBD2. V was pared by 3 bases and J by 4 bases, with 6 bases of the junction left unmatched. The CDR3 totals 14 residues. CDR1 DFQATT and CDR2 SNEGSKA come from the germline V gene (reference sequence). CDR3 sequence reads: CSASRAGAPDTQYF. The CDR3 region has the DNA TGCAGTGCTAGTCGAGCGGGGGCCCCAGATACGCAGTATTTT.

The rearrangement uses TRBV4-1 and TRBJ2-1; 14 bases agree with TRBD2. Unmatched junction bases numbered 1, after V lost 3 bases and J lost 6 bases. The CDR3 contains 15 residues. The germline CDR1 and CDR2 sequences are MGHRA and YSYEKL. Written as DNA, the CDR3 is TGCGCCAGCAGCCACGGACTAGCGGGGGGCAATGAGCAGTTCTTC. Translating it yields CASSHGLAGGNEQFF.

The rearrangement joins TRBV11-2 to TRBJ2-7; 10 bases are shared with TRBD1. Looked up from germline, CDR1 is SGHAT and CDR2 is FQNNGV. Germline trimming cut 8 bases from V and 6 bases from J; bases unmatched to any gene: 13. The CDR3 covers 15 residues. The CDR3 region is CASLTPGQGSLEQYF. In nucleotides, the CDR3 is TGTGCCAGCCTAACCCCGGGACAGGGGTCCCTCGAGCAGTACTTC.

This clone was found a few times. The genes are TRBV25-1 and TRBJ1-6; no reliable D call. Trimming stripped 6 bases from V and 7 bases from J, with 10 bases between. The germline gives CDR1 MGHDK, CDR2 SYGVNS. This CDR3 contains 13 residues. The CDR3 sequence is CASSPTGNSPLHF. In DNA form, the CDR3 reads TGTGCCAGCAGCCCGACTGGGAATTCACCCCTCCACTTT.

The chain uses TRBV18 and TRBJ1-6, with a weak D call TRBD1 (6 bases). The length of the CDR3 is 14 residues. The V gene's germline CDR1 is KGHSH and CDR2 LQKENI. V dropped 2 bases and J dropped 7 bases, with 9 bases sitting between them. CDR3 sequence (DNA): TGTGCCAGCTCACCAGGACAGAGCAATTCACCCCTCCACTTT. It yields the protein CASSPGQSNSPLHF.

V usage is TRBV12-3 or TRBV12-4 and J usage is TRBJ2-1, with a tentative D call TRBD1 (6 bases). The CDR3 is made up of 13 amino acids. Trimming took 6 bases from V and 0 from J, leaving 6 bases between them. The CDR3 DNA is TGTGCCAGCAGGGGGGCCTCCTACAATGAGCAGTTCTTC. This encodes CASRGASYNEQFF.

The chain couples TRBV5-1 to TRBJ2-2; TRBD2 is a possible D gene (5 bases). Looked up from germline, CDR1 is SGHRS and CDR2 is YFSETQ. The V end was cut by 3 bases, the J end by 6 bases, with 24 bases between. This CDR3 has 18 residues. CDR3 loop: CASSWSRSGRGMAGELFF. In DNA, the CDR3 is TGCGCCAGCAGCTGGTCGAGGAGCGGTCGAGGTATGGCCGGGGAGCTGTTTTTT.

This clone was observed a few times. V gene TRBV3-1 (or the pseudogene TRBV3-2) combines with J gene TRBJ2-3; no reliable D call. V lost 1 base and J lost 4, with 6 bases in between. Germline V gene lookup returns CDR1 LGHDT and CDR2 YNNKEL (reference sequence). The CDR3 has 13 residues. CDR3 DNA: TGTGCCAGCAGCCAAGGGGCAGCAGATACGCAGTATTTT. Translating it yields CASSQGAADTQYF.

The CDR3 region is CASSPLRGETQYF. The DNA of the CDR3 is TGTGCCAGCAGCCCCCTCCGGGGGGAGACCCAGTACTTC. This chain links TRBV5-4 with TRBJ2-5; D possibly corresponds to TRBD2 (6 bases). V lost 4 bases and J lost 5, with 12 bases in between. CDR1 and CDR2 (germline): SGHNT, YYREEE (reference sequence). This CDR3 contains 13 residues.

The chain joins TRBV11-3 to TRBJ1-4; D is unclear. CDR3 length: 13 amino acids. Trimming stripped 4 bases from V and 7 bases from J, with 10 bases between. The germline V gene encodes CDR1 SGHNT and CDR2 YENEEA. The CDR3 spells CASSSSAGEKLFF. DNA of the CDR3: TGTGCCAGCAGCTCGAGCGCGGGTGAAAAACTGTTTTTT. The full variable domain, in which reference TRBV11-3 and TRBJ1-4 provide the parts outside the CDR3, is EAGVVQSPRYKIIEKKQPVAFWCNPISGHNTLYWYLQNLGQGPELLIRYENEEAVDDSQLPKDRFSAERLKGVDSTLKIQPAELGDSAVYLCASSSSAGEKLFFGSGTQLSVL.